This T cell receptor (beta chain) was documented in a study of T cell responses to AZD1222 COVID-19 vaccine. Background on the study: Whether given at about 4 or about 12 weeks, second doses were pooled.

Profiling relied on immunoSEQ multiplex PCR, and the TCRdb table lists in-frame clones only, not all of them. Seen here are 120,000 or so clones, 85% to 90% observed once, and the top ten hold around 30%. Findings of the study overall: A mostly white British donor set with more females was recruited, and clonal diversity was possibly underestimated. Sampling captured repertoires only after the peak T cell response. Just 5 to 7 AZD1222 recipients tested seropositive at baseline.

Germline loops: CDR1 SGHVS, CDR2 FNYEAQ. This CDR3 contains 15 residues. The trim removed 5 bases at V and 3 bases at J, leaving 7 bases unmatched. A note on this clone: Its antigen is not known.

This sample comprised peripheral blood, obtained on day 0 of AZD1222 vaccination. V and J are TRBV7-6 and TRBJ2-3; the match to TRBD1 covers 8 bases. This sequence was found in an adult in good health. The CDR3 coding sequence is TGTGCCAGCAGCCCCGGACAGGGAGTTACAGATACGCAGTATTTT. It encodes CASSPGQGVTDTQYF.